The entry below describes one T cell receptor (beta chain). Antigen: not known. The data are from a study of OX40 agonist ivuxolimab in advanced cancers. Some clones are missing from TCRdb's copy, which holds only in-frame ones; the method was immunoSEQ multiplex PCR. The data contain around 70,000 clones, around 82% of them singletons. CDR1 is SNHLY and CDR2 is FYNNEI in the germline V gene. The CDR3 sequence is 13 residues long. Trimming shortened V by 5 bases and J by 4 bases, and 11 bases separated the two germline ends. Study findings and constraints: The CD4+ and CD8+ T cells in the blood had expanded clonally by week 6 at 0.1 to 3.0 mg/kg.

This sequence originates from an adult with an advanced solid tumor such as melanoma, head and neck, liver or kidney cancer. The material sequenced was CD4+ or CD8+ T cells sorted from blood, taken in a trial of the OX40 agonist ivuxolimab. The chain has TRBV2 and TRBJ1-1; perhaps TRBD1 as D (5 bases). CDR3 sequence (DNA): TGTGCCAGCAGTCTGATGGGGCGCACTGAAGCTTTCTTT. Protein sequence: CASSLMGRTEAFF.